The present T cell receptor beta chain was sequenced within a study of Ad26.COV2.S vaccination and SARS-CoV-2 variants. The overall study: The study gave Ad26.COV2.S intramuscularly, once or twice 56 days apart. Overall study results and limits: There was a possibility that the TCR breadth and depth analyses underestimated total T cell responses.

A remark on this clone: Its antigen is undetermined.

The CDR3 totals 13 residues. Trimming cost V 6 bases and J 11 bases, with 19 bases left between them. The treatment is: roughly 20 received Ad26.COV2.S at low or high dose, single or two shots; roughly five received placebo; per-sample allocation not given. Day 63 following the first vaccine or placebo injection was when the samples were taken. Cohort 1b enrolled adults aged 18-55 years in Boston. Only in-frame clones appear in the TCRdb table, and some are missing; sequencing was by immunoSEQ multiplex PCR. The top ten clones hold roughly 10% of a sample with 200,000 to 250,000 clones, over 75% of them seen once.

Sequencing used peripheral blood, obtained in a trial of Ad26.COV2.S vaccine versus placebo. This clonotype was obtained from a person between 18 and 65 years old who received the Ad26.COV2.S COVID-19 vaccine or a placebo. The chain employs TRBV12-3 or TRBV12-4 and TRBJ1-1; tentatively, D is TRBD1 (6 bases). In DNA form, the CDR3 reads TGTGCCAGCAGCCTAGGCCGGGGGGCTCAGGCTTTCTTT. Its translation is CASSLGRGAQAFF.